This TCR beta chain derives from a study of blood T cell repertoires in COVID-19. At the level of the study: Samples taken during acute and convalescent COVID-19 were collected in the United States, Italy and Spain.

Per the original data handling: Amplification of reference gene primers was used by the study to estimate nucleated cell counts. The table came from immunoSEQ multiplex PCR; TCRdb's copy has only in-frame clones and leaves some out. V and J calls and clone size are copied from that table; D and trimming were computed from the DNA. The data contain roughly 90,000 clones, around 80% of them singletons. The CDR3 has 15 residues. V was clipped by 2 bases and J by 2 bases; unmatched bases: 3. Germline CDR1 reads LGHDT; CDR2 reads YNNKEL (reference sequence). Sequencing was carried out using peripheral blood. The rearrangement links TRBV3-1 (or the pseudogene TRBV3-2) to TRBJ2-7; TRBD1 matches at 10 bases. The receptor was isolated from a woman of 80 years or more with active or convalescent COVID-19. Written as DNA, the CDR3 is TGTGCCAGCAGCCAACTCGGGACAGGGGCCTACGAGCAGTACTTC. Translated: CASSQLGTGAYEQYF.